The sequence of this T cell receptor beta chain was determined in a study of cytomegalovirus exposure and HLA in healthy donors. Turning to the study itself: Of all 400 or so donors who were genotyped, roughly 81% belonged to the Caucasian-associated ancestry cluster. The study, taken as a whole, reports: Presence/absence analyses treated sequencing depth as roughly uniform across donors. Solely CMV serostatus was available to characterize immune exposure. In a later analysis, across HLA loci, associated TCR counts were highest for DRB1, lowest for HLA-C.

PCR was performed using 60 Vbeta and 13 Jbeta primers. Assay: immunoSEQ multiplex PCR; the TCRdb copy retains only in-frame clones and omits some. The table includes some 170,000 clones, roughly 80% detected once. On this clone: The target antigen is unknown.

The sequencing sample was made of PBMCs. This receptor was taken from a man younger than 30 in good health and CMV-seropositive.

The chain's CDR3 is CSVETLGQGGDYGYTF. The CDR3 DNA reads as TGCAGCGTTGAAACCCTGGGACAGGGAGGTGACTATGGCTACACCTTC. The chain uses TRBV29-1 and TRBJ1-2; the match to TRBD1 covers 9 bases. The J segment lost 3 bases and the V segment lost 2 bases, leaving 10 bases of the junction unmatched. Germline assignment: CDR1 SQVTM and CDR2 ANQGSEA. The CDR3 consists of 16 residues. Looking up the rest from reference TRBV29-1 and TRBJ1-2 gives the full variable domain: SAVISQKPSRDICQRGTSLTIQCQVDSQVTMMFWYRQQPGQSLTLIATANQGSEATYESGFVIDKFPISRPNLTFSTLTVSNMSPEDSSIYLCSVETLGQGGDYGYTFGSGTRLTVV.